These 4 T cell receptor beta chains originate from one sample sequenced in a study of shared clonotypes between healthy human individuals. The repertoire was sequenced with immunoSEQ multiplex PCR; TCRdb's copy has only in-frame clones and lacks some. The sample yields 2 million to 2.5 million clones, approximately 96% seen once. The specimen was naive CD4+ T cells sorted from blood. Noted subset: CD45RA+ positively selected. These receptors were taken from a man aged 18 to 29 in good health.

The J gene is TRBJ2-7, the V gene TRBV18, with TRBD2 matching over 10 bases. The V gene end was trimmed by 4 bases and the J gene end by 2 bases; junction bases not matched to a gene: 5. The germline V gene has CDR1 KGHSH and CDR2 LQKENI. This CDR3 is 15 amino acids long. The CDR3 DNA reads as TGTGCCAGCTCACACCTAGCGGGAGAGGCCTACGAGCAGTACTTC. Encoded protein: CASSHLAGEAYEQYF.

The chain is built from TRBV5-1 and TRBJ1-1; the D gene is possibly TRBD1 (6 bases). V lost 0 bases and J lost 0, with 12 bases in between. The CDR3 runs to 16 residues. CDR1 and CDR2 (germline): SGHRS, YFSETQ. The CDR3 nucleotides are TGCGCCAGCAGCTTGGGGCAGGGGTTCGTGAACACTGAAGCTTTCTTT. This codes for CASSLGQGFVNTEAFF.

The rearrangement uses TRBV10-1 and TRBJ1-4, with TRBD1 matching over 7 bases. Germline V lookup: CDR1 WNHNN, CDR2 SYGVQD (reference sequence). Germline trimming cut 4 bases from V and 7 bases from J; bases unmatched to any gene: 6. This CDR3 comprises 14 residues. The CDR3 loop reads CASSAGTAAEKLFF. The CDR3 bases are TGCGCCAGCAGTGCCGGGACAGCGGCTGAAAAACTGTTTTTT.

This clone was recorded only once. Here the CDR3 DNA reads TGTGCCAGCAGCTCCTCTCCCGGGACAGGGGAGCACTATGGCTACACCTTC. It codes for CASSSSPGTGEHYGYTF. V gene TRBV7-6 combines with J gene TRBJ1-2; the match to TRBD1 covers 10 bases. V trimming: 4 bases; J trimming: 3 bases; junction bases outside the gene matches: 11. CDR1 and CDR2 (germline): SGHVS, FNYEAQ. The CDR3 loop spans 17 amino acids.